A single sample is the source of the 2 T cell receptor beta chains below, sequenced in a study of blood T cells in healthy people across ages. Using a J-beta primer mix together with a sample-barcoded 5' primer, a second PCR was run for about 6 to 12 cycles. Via MiXCR, TCRdb re-called the 5' RACE reads, giving one row per CDR3 protein. In the table there are about 380,000 distinct CDR3 sequences, 45% to 60% of which are singletons. Material: blood. The receptors originated from a man in his 60s in good health.

This clonotype appeared once. CDR3 nucleotide sequence: TGTGCCAGCAGCGTAGGGACCCCGGCAGCGCAGTATTTT. The encoded protein is CASSVGTPAAQYF. The chain is built from TRBV9 and TRBJ2-3; D remains unclear. Germline V gene sequence: CDR1 SGDLS, CDR2 YYNGEE. V was shortened by 0 bases and J by 10 bases, with 12 bases between the two germline ends. This CDR3 spans 13 amino acids.

This clonotype was picked up a small number of times. V usage is TRBV20-1 and J usage is TRBJ2-7; the match to TRBD1 covers 10 bases. The CDR3 sequence is 14 residues long. Germline loops: CDR1 DFQATT, CDR2 SNEGSKA (reference sequence). With 6 bases clipped from V and 7 bases from J, the junction kept 12 bases outside the gene matches. This CDR3 is CSAASGQGIGEQYF. CDR3 in DNA: TGCAGTGCCGCATCGGGACAGGGGATCGGGGAGCAGTACTTC.